The source of this T cell receptor beta chain is a study of T cell repertoires in aging, cancer and after chemotherapy. Whole-study context: Six age groups, ranging from 30 or younger to 70 or older, included the donors. Pre- and post-chemotherapy samples were paired from glioblastoma patients treated with temozolomide-based therapy. Study observations and caveats: Median generation probability rose over the chemotherapy interval in each cancer cohort, suggesting rebound thymic output.

This clonotype was observed a few times. Antigen: not known. TRB rearrangements spanning V, D and J were amplified using mixed TRB-A/B primers. TCRdb reanalysed the multiplex PCR reads using MiXCR and keeps one entry per CDR3 protein. There are 1,500 to 2,000 distinct CDR3 sequences in the sample; around two fifths occur only once, and less than 45% lies in the top ten. Trimming left V 7 bases short and J 0 bases short, with 6 bases between. This CDR3 region has 13 residues. The germline V gene has CDR1 SEHNR and CDR2 FQNEAQ (reference sequence). Peripheral blood genomic DNA, not sorted cells or RNA, was the template.

The chain carries TRBV7-9 and TRBJ2-2; D uncertain. The clonotype comes from a human donor with a solid tumor. Sequencing input: blood. Written as DNA, the CDR3 is TGTGCCAGCATGACGGCGAACACCGGGGAGCTGTTTTTT. It specifies CASMTANTGELFF. Variable domain in full (rest from reference TRBV7-9 and TRBJ2-2): DTGVSQNPRHKITKRGQNVTFRCDPISEHNRLYWYRQTLGQGPEFLTYFQNEAQLEKSRLLSDRFSAERPKGSFSTLEIQRTEQGDSAMYLCASMTANTGELFFGEGSRLTVL.